This T cell receptor (beta chain) was sequenced during a study of regulatory T cells in long-lasting Graves disease. This clonotype was recorded many times. The antigen remains unidentified. The CDR3 spans 17 residues. Trimming at V came to 2 bases and at J to 8 bases, leaving 14 bases not matched to a gene. Per germline, CDR1 KGHSH and CDR2 LQKENI. Points from the study as a whole: Persistent patients shared more public clonotypes (approximately 2,700) than newly diagnosed patients (966). Thyroid tissue was not sampled; only peripheral blood was.

Time point described: newly diagnosed GD, antithyroid drugs for less than 3 months. Researchers made the TCR library from RNA that was extracted from PBMCs. Through Arm-PCR of CDR3 regions and iRepertoire HTBI primers, TCR beta libraries were built. TCRdb fed the multiplex PCR reads into MiXCR, producing one record per CDR3 protein. The table has about 450,000 distinct CDR3 sequences, about a sixth seen once. This same sample was also part of a study on T cells in Graves' hyperthyroidism and ophthalmopathy. That work states: The patients, who ranged from 18 to 65 in age, presented with newly diagnosed hyperthyroidism lasting under 2 months. Thyroid ultrasound, orbital computed tomography, clinical symptoms, and serum thyroxine and TRAb underpinned diagnoses.

The receptor comes from a woman in her twenties or thirties with Graves disease. The source was peripheral blood mononuclear cells (PBMCs), collected at new diagnosis, from a patient treated with antithyroid drugs. The chain joins TRBV18 to TRBJ1-2; TRBD1 aligns across 10 bases. The CDR3 reads CASSPAGPTGGPRGYTF. CDR3 DNA sequence: TGTGCCAGCTCACCAGCGGGCCCGACAGGGGGCCCAAGGGGCTACACCTTC.